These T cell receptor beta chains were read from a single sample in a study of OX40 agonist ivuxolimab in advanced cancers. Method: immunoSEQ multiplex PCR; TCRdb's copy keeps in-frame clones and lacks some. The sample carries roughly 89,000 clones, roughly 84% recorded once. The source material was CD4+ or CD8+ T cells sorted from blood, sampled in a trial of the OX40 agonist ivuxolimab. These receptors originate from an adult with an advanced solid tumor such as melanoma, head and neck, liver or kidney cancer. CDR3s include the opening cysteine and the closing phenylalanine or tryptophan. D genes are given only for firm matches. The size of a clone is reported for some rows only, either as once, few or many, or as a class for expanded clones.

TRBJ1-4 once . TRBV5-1 TGCGCCAGCAGCTTGACAGGACATACTAATGAAAAACTGTTTTTT CASSLTGHTNEKLFF
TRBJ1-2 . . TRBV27 TGTGCCAGCAGACGGGGCGGGGGCTTTAACTATGGCTACACCTTC CASRRGGGFNYGYTF
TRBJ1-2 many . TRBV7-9 TGTGCCAGCAGCCCACAGGGAAAGGATGGCTACACCTTC CASSPQGKDGYTF
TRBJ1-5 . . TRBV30 TGTGCCTGGAGTGTGGGGGCAAGACAGCCCCAGCATTTT CAWSVGARQPQHF
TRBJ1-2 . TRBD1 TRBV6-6 TGTGCCAGCATCACAGGGGGTGTGACAGGGGATGGCTACACCTTC CASITGGVTGDGYTF
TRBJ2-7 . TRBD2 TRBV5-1 TGCGCCAGCAGCTTTGAAGCGGGAGCAAGAACGGGCGAGCAGTACTTC CASSFEAGARTGEQYF
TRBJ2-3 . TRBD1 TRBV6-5 TGTGCCAGCAGTTTTAAGACAGGGACAGATACGCAGTATTTT CASSFKTGTDTQYF
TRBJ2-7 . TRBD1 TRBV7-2 TGTGCCAGCAGTGCGGCGTCAGGGGGTGGCGAGCAGTACTTC CASSAASGGGEQYF
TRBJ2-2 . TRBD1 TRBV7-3 TGTGCCAGCAGCATCCCACCCGGGACAGGGGACACCGGGGAGCTGTTTTTT CASSIPPGTGDTGELFF
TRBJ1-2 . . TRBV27 TGTGCCAGCTCCGACCACTATGGCTACACCTTC CASSDHYGYTF
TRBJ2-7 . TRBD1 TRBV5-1 TGCGCCAGCAGCTTGGTGCTGGGACAGAGCTACGAGCAGTACTTC CASSLVLGQSYEQYF
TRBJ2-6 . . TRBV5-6 TGTGCCAGCAGCTCGGAGAAAGGGGCCAACGTCCTGACTTTC CASSSEKGANVLTF